This is a list of T cell receptor beta chains from one sample in a study of response to subunit inactivated influenza vaccine. TCRdb ran MiXCR on the RT-PCR reads and lists one entry per CDR3 protein. This sample has roughly 520,000 distinct CDR3 sequences, with over 25% found just once. The sequenced sample was CD4+ T cells sorted from PBMCs, obtained roughly 5 days after vaccination. These receptors all come from a man aged 45 to 65 who received an inactivated influenza vaccine. The CDR3 runs from the conserved cysteine through the conserved F or W.

j_call	v_call	cdr3_aa
TRBJ2-3	TRBV6-6	CASRDRTTDTQYF
TRBJ1-4	TRBV5-1	CASSLAGVNEKLFF
TRBJ2-7	TRBV20-1	CSARVWTGPVVWQYF
TRBJ2-5	TRBV7-7	CASSLSQGAQETQYF
TRBJ2-2	TRBV5-6	CASRSAGRFTGELFF
TRBJ2-5	TRBV18	CASSGIGETQYF
TRBJ2-7	TRBV20-1	CSMPSGSYEQYF
TRBJ2-1	TRBV12-3/TRBV12-4	CASSLFGLADYNEQFF
TRBJ1-2	TRBV20-1	CSAIARDPKYGYTF
TRBJ2-2	TRBV12-3/TRBV12-4	CASSWTGTGELFF
TRBJ2-3	TRBV28	CASSRPVTDTQYF
TRBJ1-2	TRBV20-1	CSVPDGGNYGYTF
TRBJ2-1	TRBV29-1	CSVSRGQGGEQFF
TRBJ2-1	TRBV10-2	CASSKQGAIRNEQFF
TRBJ2-3	TRBV7-7	CASSLSSGHDTQYF
TRBJ2-2	TRBV10-2	CASSEPRLNTGELFF
TRBJ1-2	TRBV12-3/TRBV12-4	CASSSQFGTANYGYTF
TRBJ2-7	TRBV7-2	CASSGNTDEQYF
TRBJ1-5	TRBV7-2	CASSLVGAGQPQHF
TRBJ2-3	TRBV20-1	CSAANRGKGTDTQYF
TRBJ2-5	TRBV24-1	CATSDPTGTKEETQYF
TRBJ1-1	TRBV25-1	CASSEGDRKAFF